Following are 18 T cell receptor beta chains from one sample sequenced in a study of siplizumab effects on memory and regulatory T cells. Only in-frame clones appear in the TCRdb table, and some are missing; sequencing was by immunoSEQ multiplex PCR. The profile shows under 130,000 clones, about 93% of them singletons. The sequencing sample was made of CD4+ T cells sorted from blood. The receptors here all came from a human donor in good health.

The chain joins TRBV6-5 to TRBJ1-2, with 9 bases aligning to TRBD1. The junction had 7 bases not matched to a gene; V was cut back by 6 bases and J by 5 bases. This CDR3 has 14 residues. Looked up from germline, CDR1 is MNHEY and CDR2 is SVGAGI. CDR3 nucleotide sequence: TGTGCCAGCAGAACCGGGACAGGGATTTATGGCTACACCTTC. Translation: CASRTGTGIYGYTF.

This clone was picked up a small number of times. The chain carries TRBV27 and TRBJ2-4, with 8 bases identical to TRBD1. In germline, CDR1 is MNHEY, CDR2 SMNVEV (reference sequence). The CDR3 contains 16 residues. With 4 bases clipped from V and 6 bases from J, the junction kept 11 bases outside the gene matches. CDR3 region: CASSSWTGSWRNIQYF. CDR3 DNA: TGTGCCAGCAGTTCTTGGACAGGGTCGTGGAGAAACATTCAGTACTTC.

The chain joins TRBV11-2 to TRBJ2-3; D assignment may be TRBD1 or TRBD2 (5 bases each). The germline V gene has CDR1 SGHAT and CDR2 FQNNGV. The CDR3 runs to 15 residues. With 6 bases removed from V and 7 bases from J, the gap between germline ends came to 20 bases. The CDR3, as DNA: TGTGCCAGCAGACGGGGACCGGGGCCTCACAATACGCAGTATTTT. Translated: CASRRGPGPHNTQYF.

The chain couples TRBV19 to TRBJ1-5; D is unresolved. CDR3 length equals 16 residues. V shed 3 bases and J shed 1 base, with 13 bases lying between them. Per the germline V gene, CDR1 is LNHDA and CDR2 is SQIVND (reference sequence). DNA for the CDR3: TGTGCCAGTAGTATGCCCCTCGGACGGAGCAATCAGCCCCAGCATTTT. Its protein product is CASSMPLGRSNQPQHF.

The rearrangement uses TRBV10-3 and TRBJ1-2; 11 bases are shared with TRBD1. This CDR3 is 14 amino acids long. Germline V gives CDR1 ENHRY, CDR2 SYGVKD. Trimming cost V 8 bases and J 3 bases; bases outside gene matches: 5. CDR3 DNA: TGTGCCATCTCTAGGACAGGGGGCTACTATGGCTACACCTTC. It codes for CAISRTGGYYGYTF.

The chain couples TRBV15 to TRBJ2-5; no reliable D call. CDR1 is LNHNV, CDR2 YYDKDF, per germline (reference sequence). The V and J ends lost 3 bases and 5 bases respectively, with 4 bases between them. CDR3 size: 11 residues. Here the CDR3 reads CATSSRETQYF. The CDR3 DNA reads as TGTGCCACCAGCAGTAGGGAGACCCAGTACTTC.

V usage is TRBV7-9 and J usage is TRBJ2-3, with a weak D call TRBD1 (6 bases). The CDR3 extends over 14 amino acids. Per germline, CDR1 SEHNR and CDR2 FQNEAQ (reference sequence). V was shortened by 3 bases and J by 7 bases, with 14 bases between the two germline ends. This CDR3 reads CASSFLRGENTQYF. CDR3 coding DNA: TGTGCCAGCAGCTTTCTCAGGGGCGAGAATACGCAGTATTTT.

The chain combines TRBV11-2 with TRBJ2-7; TRBD1 agrees at 12 bases. In germline, CDR1 is SGHAT, CDR2 FQNNGV. The CDR3 spans 14 residues. The trim removed 5 bases at V and 7 bases at J, leaving 6 bases unmatched. CDR3 residues: CASSIRDRGREQYF. In DNA, the CDR3 is TGTGCCAGCAGCATTAGGGACAGGGGGCGAGAGCAGTACTTC.

V usage is TRBV30 and J usage is TRBJ1-2, with D perhaps TRBD1 (5 bases). The CDR3 is made up of 13 amino acids. V was clipped by 7 bases and J by 6 bases, with 18 bases between them. The germline CDR1 and CDR2 sequences are GTSNPN and SVGIG (reference sequence). The CDR3 sequence: CASRYQGRNGYTF. DNA for the CDR3: TGTGCCTCAAGGTACCAGGGCCGCAATGGCTACACCTTC.

The V and J genes are TRBV12-5 and TRBJ2-3, with D tentatively TRBD1 or TRBD2 (5 bases each). The CDR3 covers 19 residues. Between the trimmed V and J ends, which lost 0 bases and 4 bases, there was a span of 23 bases. Germline CDR1 and CDR2: LGHNT and FRNRAP. CDR3 sequence: CASGLVLGWDGWGADTQYF. Here the CDR3 DNA reads TGTGCTAGTGGTTTGGTACTCGGTTGGGACGGATGGGGAGCAGATACGCAGTATTTT.

A note on this clone: Other nucleotide sequences in the sample specify the same CDR3. The V gene is TRBV18, the J gene TRBJ2-7, with D possibly called TRBD1 or TRBD2 (5 bases each). The germline V gene has CDR1 KGHSH and CDR2 LQKENI. The V gene lost 2 bases and the J gene lost 3 bases, with 11 bases spanning the gap. This CDR3 comprises 14 residues. CDR3 in amino acids: CASSPSTGGYEQYF. In DNA form, the CDR3 reads TGTGCCAGCTCACCAAGTACTGGGGGCTACGAGCAGTACTTC.

This chain joins TRBV7-6 and TRBJ2-3, with TRBD1 matching 7 bases. In germline, CDR1 is SGHVS, CDR2 FNYEAQ. The V gene end was trimmed by 5 bases and the J gene end by 2 bases; junction bases not matched to a gene: 7. CDR3 length: 15 residues. In DNA, the CDR3 is TGTGCCAGCAGCCTAACAGGGGTTACCACAGATACGCAGTATTTT. Protein sequence: CASSLTGVTTDTQYF.

The chain uses TRBV28 and TRBJ1-1; D possibly corresponds to TRBD1 (5 bases). CDR1 and CDR2 from the germline V gene are MDHEN and SYDVKM. The CDR3 sequence is 13 residues long. Trimming shortened V by 10 bases and J by 6 bases, and 18 bases separated the two germline ends. The CDR3 DNA sequence: TGTGCCACTAACGTGCGGGGCGCGGCTGAAGCTTTCTTT. Protein product: CATNVRGAAEAFF.

This chain joins TRBV27 and TRBJ1-2; D is possibly TRBD1 (6 bases). The V gene lost 2 bases and the J gene lost 13 bases, with 23 bases spanning the gap. CDR3 size: 15 residues. Germline values: CDR1 MNHEY, CDR2 SMNVEV (reference sequence). DNA for the CDR3: TGTGCCAGCAGTTTAAGAGCCCCCCAGGGGTTGGGCCTCACCTTC. Translated, it gives CASSLRAPQGLGLTF.

The chain is built from TRBV6-5 and TRBJ1-3; D is perhaps TRBD1 (6 bases). Germline V CDR1 and CDR2: MNHEY, SVGAGI. The CDR3 runs 16 residues. V lost 0 bases, J lost 3 bases, and 12 bases lay in between. The CDR3 sequence is CASSYSGGLGGNTIYF. The CDR3 bases are TGTGCCAGCAGTTACTCCGGGGGGCTCGGTGGAAACACCATATATTTT.

V is TRBV5-1 and J is TRBJ2-2, with D perhaps TRBD1 (6 bases). The CDR3 contains 13 residues. Per the germline V gene, CDR1 is SGHRS and CDR2 is YFSETQ. Deletions cut 0 bases from V and 7 bases from J, with 7 bases between. The CDR3 region has the DNA TGCGCCAGCAGCTTGGGCAGGGGCGGGGAGCTGTTTTTT. Protein product: CASSLGRGGELFF.

The rearrangement uses TRBV6-6 and TRBJ2-1; 10 bases align to TRBD2. The J segment lost 0 bases and the V segment lost 6 bases, leaving 5 bases of the junction unmatched. Germline loops: CDR1 MNHNY, CDR2 SVGAGI (reference sequence). The CDR3 sequence is 16 residues long. The CDR3 coding sequence is TGTGCCAGCAGCCCCGGGACTAGCGTCTCCTACAATGAGCAGTTCTTC. Translating gives CASSPGTSVSYNEQFF.

V is TRBV11-2 and J is TRBJ2-7; TRBD2 matches 9 bases. CDR3 size: 15 residues. Germline CDR1 and CDR2: SGHAT and FQNNGV. V lost 2 bases and J lost 5; bases outside the gene matches: 7. CDR3 sequence reads: CASSLPRASGNEQYF. The DNA of the CDR3 is TGTGCCAGCAGCTTACCCAGGGCTAGCGGGAACGAGCAGTACTTC.